Shown below are 25 T cell receptor beta chains from a single sample sequenced in a study of blood T cell repertoires in COVID-19 (TCRdb year 2020). The library came from the immunoSEQ multiplex PCR assay. This is the immuneACCESS table as TCRdb keeps it, with only in-frame sequences that have V and J called. A part of the clones is gone; compared with another copy, unresolved V genes explain less than half, and the rest is unexplained. In all, the sample holds 250,000 or so clones, and more than 80% of those were seen once. The ten largest clones represent approximately 3% of the sample. The sample taken for sequencing was peripheral blood. These receptor sequences come from a woman aged 30 to 39 with active or convalescent COVID-19.

This sequence joins TRBV6-2 or TRBV6-3 and TRBJ2-3; TRBD1 might be the D (6 bases). Trimming took off 2 bases at V and 4 bases at J, with 7 bases between the two ends. Germline lookup yields CDR1 MNHEY and CDR2 SVGEGT. The CDR3 extends over 13 amino acids. The CDR3 sequence is CASSYGGPDTQYF. The DNA for the CDR3 is TGTGCCAGCAGTTACGGGGGCCCAGATACGCAGTATTTT.

V usage is TRBV24-1 and J usage is TRBJ2-3; 8 bases are shared with TRBD2. The CDR3 contains 17 residues. J lost 6 bases, V lost 3 bases, and 13 bases had no gene match. CDR1 KGHDR and CDR2 SFDVKD come from the germline V gene. This chain's CDR3 is CATSDRTPGGGGDTQYF. For the CDR3, the DNA is TGTGCCACCAGTGATCGTACGCCGGGGGGGGGCGGCGATACGCAGTATTTT.

The genes are TRBV11-2 and TRBJ1-1; 9 bases align to TRBD1. The V and J ends lost 5 bases and 5 bases, in that order; junction bases with no gene match: 3. The CDR3 has 13 amino acids. The germline gives CDR1 SGHAT, CDR2 FQNNGV. CDR3 nucleotide sequence: TGTGCCAGCAGCCGGGACAGGGAGACTGAAGCTTTCTTT. It specifies CASSRDRETEAFF.

The V gene is TRBV15, the J gene TRBJ2-3; TRBD2 matches 12 bases. Germline CDR1 reads LNHNV; CDR2 reads YYDKDF (reference sequence). The CDR3 runs 16 residues. V lost 1 base to trimming and J lost 5 bases; unmatched junction nucleotides: 4. CDR3 amino acids: CATSRGPGLAGDTQYF. CDR3 coding DNA: TGTGCCACCAGCAGAGGCCCGGGACTAGCGGGAGATACGCAGTATTTT.

The chain is built from TRBV3-1 (or the pseudogene TRBV3-2) and TRBJ2-3; the match to TRBD2 covers 8 bases. V gave up 4 bases and J gave up 4 bases; unmatched junction bases: 4. Germline CDR1 is LGHDT and CDR2 is YNNKEL (reference sequence). This CDR3 comprises 14 residues. CDR3 sequence (DNA): TGTGCCAGCAGCCTACGGGGGGGCGCAGATACGCAGTATTTT. It codes for CASSLRGGADTQYF.

DNA for the CDR3: TGTGCCAGCAGCTGGGGGGAATCACCCCTCCACTTT. Protein sequence: CASSWGESPLHF. The rearrangement joins TRBV21-1 to TRBJ1-6. TRBV21-1 corresponds to a pseudogene. The CDR3 has 12 residues.

This clone has only a few counts. The chain combines TRBV6-6 with TRBJ1-1; D remains ambiguous. Germline loops: CDR1 MNHNY, CDR2 SVGAGI (reference sequence). Trimming cost V 5 bases and J 0 bases, with 16 bases left between them. CDR3 length: 16 residues. This CDR3 reads CASSRGGEIMNTEAFF. In DNA, the CDR3 is TGTGCCAGCAGTCGAGGTGGGGAGATCATGAACACTGAAGCTTTCTTT.

The genes are TRBV4-2 and TRBJ1-2; 9 bases are shared with TRBD1. The CDR3 runs 17 residues. The junction had 13 bases not matched to a gene; V was cut back by 4 bases and J by 4 bases. CDR1 is LGHNA and CDR2 is YNFKEQ in the germline V gene. The CDR3 region has the DNA TGTGCCAGCAGCCTTAGGACAGGGGAACCCGACCTCTATGGCTACACCTTC. Its translation: CASSLRTGEPDLYGYTF.

The chain uses TRBV7-2 and TRBJ2-1; D is unclear. The CDR3 extends over 13 amino acids. V was pared by 5 bases and J by 10 bases, with 15 bases between. The germline CDR1 and CDR2 sequences are SGHTA and FQGNSA. CDR3 nucleotides: TGTGCCAGCAGCAACCTCCCGGTCCTGGAGCAGTTCTTC. It translates to CASSNLPVLEQFF.

This clone has just a few counts. The chain combines TRBV9 with TRBJ1-6, with D tentatively TRBD1 (6 bases). Germline CDR1 reads SGDLS; CDR2 reads YYNGEE. The CDR3 is 18 amino acids. The V end was cut by 0 bases, the J end by 7 bases, with 20 bases between. CDR3 DNA: TGTGCCAGCAGCGTAGACGTGGGGGGGAACAGGGCGAATTCACCCCTCCACTTT. As protein: CASSVDVGGNRANSPLHF.

This chain connects TRBV6-1 to TRBJ2-1; the match to TRBD2 covers 10 bases. The CDR3 sequence is 16 residues long. The ends lost 1 base at V and 8 bases at J; junction bases unmatched: 8. Germline V gene data show CDR1 as MNHNS and CDR2 as SASEGT. The CDR3 region has the DNA TGTGCCAGCAGTGAAGGAGCGGGGGGGCTTGTGTATGAGCAGTTCTTC. The encoded protein is CASSEGAGGLVYEQFF.

The genes are TRBV30 and TRBJ2-6, with D unresolved. Trimming removed 8 bases from V and 0 bases from J, with 17 bases in between. Germline CDR1 and CDR2: GTSNPN and SVGIG (reference sequence). There are 16 residues in the CDR3. The CDR3 sequence: CATTSRVPSGANVLTF. For the CDR3, the DNA is TGTGCCACGACTTCCCGAGTTCCCTCTGGGGCCAACGTCCTGACTTTC.

This chain uses TRBV5-4 with TRBJ1-1; a possible D gene is TRBD1 (5 bases). This CDR3 contains 17 residues. Germline values: CDR1 SGHNT, CDR2 YYREEE (reference sequence). Trimming removed 3 bases at V and 0 bases at J, with 18 bases between. The CDR3 sequence is CASSSGGGRRVNTEAFF. CDR3 nucleotides: TGTGCCAGCAGCTCGGGCGGGGGGAGGCGGGTGAACACTGAAGCTTTCTTT.

The chain combines TRBV28 with TRBJ2-3, with 10 bases lining up with TRBD1. CDR1 and CDR2 (germline): MDHEN, SYDVKM. This CDR3 has 16 amino acids. The ends lost 1 base at V and 4 bases at J; junction bases unmatched: 5. For the CDR3, the DNA is TGTGCCAGCAGTTTATCCGGGACAGGGGTATCAGATACGCAGTATTTT. It yields the protein CASSLSGTGVSDTQYF.

This chain links TRBV27 with TRBJ2-5; 10 bases are shared with TRBD2. The CDR3 contains 17 residues. V gave up 4 bases and J gave up 5 bases; unmatched junction bases: 13. The germline V gene has CDR1 MNHEY and CDR2 SMNVEV (reference sequence). CDR3 residues: CASSSSGVAGGHETQYF. The CDR3 bases are TGTGCCAGCAGTTCCTCCGGGGTAGCGGGGGGCCACGAGACCCAGTACTTC.

J is TRBJ2-5 and V is TRBV7-2; TRBD1 matches 7 bases. J was trimmed by 2 bases and V by 3 bases; bases with no gene match: 3. Germline V gene lookup returns CDR1 SGHTA and CDR2 FQGNSA. The CDR3 consists of 14 residues. CDR3 sequence reads: CASSFRDRQETQYF. The CDR3 nucleotides read TGTGCCAGCAGCTTTAGGGACAGACAAGAGACCCAGTACTTC.

The chain combines TRBV25-1 with TRBJ2-3; D not resolved. This CDR3 spans 14 amino acids. The V and J ends lost 4 bases and 6 bases respectively, with 14 bases between them. Germline loops: CDR1 MGHDK, CDR2 SYGVNS. CDR3 in DNA: TGTGCCAGCAGTGCTGAGGTTAGGTCGGATACGCAGTATTTT. Its protein is CASSAEVRSDTQYF.

The genes are TRBV7-2 and TRBJ1-6; the match to TRBD1 covers 11 bases. CDR3 size: 15 residues. CDR1 and CDR2 (germline): SGHTA, FQGNSA. J lost 9 bases, V lost 6 bases, and 7 bases had no gene match. The CDR3 sequence: CASRSPGTGGSPLHF. CDR3 coding DNA: TGTGCCAGCAGGAGTCCCGGGACAGGGGGTTCACCCCTCCACTTT.

The chain carries TRBV6-5 and TRBJ1-4, with D possibly being TRBD1 (6 bases). The CDR3 length is 16 residues. CDR1 is MNHEY and CDR2 is SVGAGI in the germline V gene. Trimming took off 4 bases at V and 3 bases at J, with 15 bases between the two ends. This chain's CDR3 is CASSFPSGASNEKLFF. The DNA for the CDR3 is TGTGCCAGCAGTTTTCCCTCAGGGGCTTCTAATGAAAAACTGTTTTTT.

This clone was observed a handful of times. Other DNA sequences in this specimen translate into the identical CDR3. The chain recombines TRBV5-1 with TRBJ2-3, with 11 positions matching TRBD2. Unmatched junction bases numbered 1, after V lost 2 bases and J lost 2 bases. The V gene's germline CDR1 is SGHRS and CDR2 YFSETQ. This CDR3 region has 15 residues. CDR3 DNA: TGCGCCAGCAGCTTACTAGCGGGGGACACAGATACGCAGTATTTT. Amino acids: CASSLLAGDTDTQYF.

As concerns this clone: The conserved phenylalanine or tryptophan is not found at the CDR3 terminus, so this likely reflects a read error. It is unclear where the CDR3 begins or ends on the DNA, so no DNA is shown, and the CDR3 is as TCRdb lists it. The chain has TRBV6-4 and TRBJ1-4; the D call TRBD1 from the table was never checked on the DNA. The CDR3 sequence runs 11 residues, both termini included. Germline V gives CDR1 MRHNA, CDR2 SNTAGT. CDR3: CASSDYWGHPI.

This chain uses TRBV10-1 with TRBJ2-7; 7 bases match TRBD1. Looked up from germline, CDR1 is WNHNN and CDR2 is SYGVQD (reference sequence). The length of the CDR3 is 16 residues. V was pared by 0 bases and J by 0 bases, with 5 bases of the junction left unmatched. The DNA of the CDR3 is TGCGCCAGCAGTGAGTCGACAGGGTACTTCTCCTACGAGCAGTACTTC. This codes for CASSESTGYFSYEQYF.

The rearrangement uses TRBV6-5 and TRBJ1-2; 8 bases align to TRBD1. The CDR3 length is 13 residues. Germline CDR1 reads MNHEY; CDR2 reads SVGAGI. J was trimmed by 8 bases and V by 2 bases; bases with no gene match: 4. This CDR3 is CASSYQTGVGYTF. For the CDR3, the DNA is TGTGCCAGCAGTTACCAGACAGGGGTCGGCTACACCTTC.

The table lists this clone with a few counts. V gene TRBV3-1 (or the pseudogene TRBV3-2) combines with J gene TRBJ1-2, with D possibly being TRBD1 (6 bases). CDR1 is LGHDT, CDR2 YNNKEL, per germline (reference sequence). The CDR3 consists of 14 residues. The germline V and J ends were trimmed by 3 bases and 10 bases, with 18 bases remaining between them. The CDR3 nucleotides are TGTGCCAGCAGCCAGGAACAGGGCGATAAGTCCTACACCTTC. Residues: CASSQEQGDKSYTF.

J is TRBJ1-2 and V is TRBV30; D not resolved. CDR1 is GTSNPN and CDR2 is SVGIG in the germline V gene (reference sequence). CDR3 length: 13 amino acids. Deletions cut 5 bases from V and 3 bases from J, with 13 bases between. The CDR3 region has the DNA TGTGCCTGGGACCCCTCGACTCACTATGGCTACACCTTC. Its protein is CAWDPSTHYGYTF.